This TCR beta chain is drawn from a study of blood T cells in healthy people across ages. The V gene end was trimmed by 6 bases and the J gene end by 2 bases; junction bases not matched to a gene: 4. The CDR3 length is 13 residues. Germline V gene lookup returns CDR1 DFQATT and CDR2 SNEGSKA (reference sequence). In its sample, this clonotype was seen a few times. Next came a second PCR, run for about 6 to 12 cycles, which used a sample-barcoded 5' primer along with a J-beta primer mix. Carrying 12 random nucleotides, a template-switch adaptor labeled each individual cDNA molecule. TCRdb itself ran the 5' RACE reads through MiXCR, one entry per CDR3 protein. The sample shows about 1.5 million distinct CDR3 sequences, approximately 43% of them seen only once. Every donor gave 8.5 to 10 milliliters of peripheral blood. Total RNA extraction produced at least 5.5 micrograms (per sample) for the study.

The TCR sequence derives from a woman aged 18-35 years in good health. This sequence joins TRBV20-1 and TRBJ2-7, with TRBD1 identical over 10 bases. Sample: blood. The CDR3 sequence: CSAWDRGTYEQYF. CDR3 coding DNA: TGCAGTGCGTGGGACAGGGGCACCTACGAGCAGTACTTC.